This TCR beta chain was captured by sequencing in a study of persistence of HIV-infected CD4 T cells. The J segment lost 3 bases and the V segment lost 5 bases, leaving 6 bases of the junction unmatched. This CDR3 comprises 15 residues. Germline loops: CDR1 LGHNT, CDR2 FRNRAP. The immunoSEQ assay was version 4, run in survey mode. Only in-frame clones appear in the TCRdb table, and some are missing; sequencing was by immunoSEQ multiplex PCR. The sample has about 64,000 clones; about 77% are singletons. Cells were stimulated with overlapping HIV-1 Gag 15-mer peptides. CD40L/CD69 double-negative CD45RO-high memory CD4+ T cells were collected. Stimulated PBMCs had first been depleted of CD8+ T cells. As concerns this clone: Its target is not known.

This TCR was sampled from an adult man with HIV who was CMV-seropositive. The sequenced sample was CD4+ T cells sorted from PBMCs after approximately 20-hour stimulation, obtained from a patient who received antiretroviral therapy. The J gene is TRBJ2-7, the V gene TRBV12-5, with 11 bases that match TRBD2. Written as DNA, the CDR3 is TGTGCTAGTGGTCTCGGACTAGCGGGCCTCTACGAGCAGTACTTC. Encoded protein: CASGLGLAGLYEQYF.